Each of the 20 T cell receptor beta chains below was sequenced from the same sample in a study of regulatory T cells in long-lasting Graves disease. Assembly of TCR beta libraries relied on iRepertoire HTBI primers together with Arm-PCR of CDR3 regions. TCRdb itself ran the multiplex PCR reads through MiXCR, one entry per CDR3 protein. The table records about 470,000 distinct CDR3 sequences, about a fifth of them present only once. Documented time point: persistent/refractory GD, antithyroid drugs over 5 years with positive TRAb. PBMCs were the source of the RNA used for TCR sequencing. Sample: peripheral blood mononuclear cells (PBMCs), taken when the disease was refractory, from a patient treated with antithyroid drugs. Every receptor here comes from a female donor with Graves disease.

The chain has TRBV19 and TRBJ2-1; D is ambiguous. The CDR3 covers 11 residues. Trimming shortened V by 1 base and J by 13 bases, and 8 bases separated the two germline ends. The germline CDR1 and CDR2 sequences are LNHDA and SQIVND (reference sequence). In DNA, the CDR3 is TGTGCCAGTAGTATAGGTTCAGCCCAGTTCTTC. Translated: CASSIGSAQFF.

The rearrangement joins TRBV27 to TRBJ1-1; D uncertain. Germline V CDR1 and CDR2: MNHEY, SMNVEV (reference sequence). This CDR3 comprises 13 residues. V gave up 1 base and J gave up 6 bases, with 9 bases separating them. The CDR3 bases are TGTGCCAGCAGTTTATTTCACGGAGCTGAAGCTTTCTTT. This sequence encodes CASSLFHGAEAFF.

This chain connects TRBV7-2 to TRBJ1-4; D is unresolved. Germline V gene sequence: CDR1 SGHTA, CDR2 FQGNSA. This CDR3 has 13 amino acids. V dropped 1 base and J dropped 8 bases, with 8 bases sitting between them. CDR3: CASSLDGLEKLFF. CDR3 nucleotide sequence: TGTGCCAGCAGCTTAGACGGGCTGGAAAAACTGTTTTTT.

Ten or more counts support this clonotype. V is TRBV12-3 or TRBV12-4 and J is TRBJ2-5; D unresolved. CDR3 length: 11 residues. V gave up 7 bases and J gave up 5 bases, with 8 bases separating them. The CDR3 spells CASTMGETQYF. CDR3 coding DNA: TGTGCCAGCACAATGGGGGAGACCCAGTACTTC.

This chain connects TRBV19 to TRBJ1-6, with a weak D call TRBD1 (5 bases). Germline CDR1 LNHDA, CDR2 SQIVND (reference sequence). V lost 3 bases, J lost 7 bases, and 13 bases lay in between. The CDR3 runs to 15 residues. The CDR3 here is CASSISGTSNSPLHF. The CDR3 region has the DNA TGTGCCAGTAGTATCTCGGGGACCTCAAATTCACCCCTCCACTTT.

Concerning this clonotype: A read error is likely here: a far larger clone is one base away. The rearrangement links TRBV2 to TRBJ2-5; D is undetermined. CDR1 and CDR2 from the germline V gene are SNHLY and FYNNEI. This CDR3 spans 15 amino acids. Between the trimmed V and J ends, which lost 6 bases and 11 bases, there was a span of 25 bases. The CDR3 here is CASRQRDESYNEQYF. The CDR3 bases are TGTGCCAGCAGACAACGAGACGAAAGCTACAATGAGCAGTACTTC.

This chain uses TRBV20-1 with TRBJ2-7, with D unresolved. The CDR3 spans 15 residues. CDR1 is DFQATT and CDR2 is SNEGSKA in the germline V gene (reference sequence). V lost 0 bases and J 3 bases, leaving 15 bases between the germline ends. This CDR3 reads CSARDRVLTLYEQYF. DNA of the CDR3: TGCAGTGCTAGAGATAGGGTACTAACCCTCTACGAGCAGTACTTC.

This clonotype was recorded many times. The V call is TRBV3-1, the J call TRBJ2-5; unclear D gene. Germline V gene lookup returns CDR1 LGHDT and CDR2 YNNKEL (reference sequence). V lost 0 bases to trimming and J lost 2 bases, with 7 bases between them. This CDR3 has 14 residues. The CDR3 nucleotides are TGTGCCAGCAGCCAAGACACCCCTCAAGAGACCCAGTACTTC. Translating it yields CASSQDTPQETQYF.

This clonotype was detected ten times or more. The genes are TRBV29-1 and TRBJ1-2; D is perhaps TRBD1 (5 bases). Per the germline V gene, CDR1 is SQVTM and CDR2 is ANQGSEA. The CDR3 length is 10 residues. V lost 4 bases and J 8 bases, leaving 8 bases between the germline ends. CDR3 region: CSVAGEGYTF. CDR3 bases: TGCAGCGTTGCGGGGGAGGGCTACACCTTC.

This clonotype was recorded many times. The chain recombines TRBV20-1 with TRBJ2-7, with 13 nucleotides matching TRBD2. The CDR3 loop spans 13 amino acids. Trimming removed 6 bases from V and 2 bases from J; junction bases left unmatched: 1. Germline V gene lookup returns CDR1 DFQATT and CDR2 SNEGSKA (reference sequence). CDR3 region: CSATSGRAYEQYF. For the CDR3, the DNA is TGCAGTGCCACTAGCGGGAGGGCCTACGAGCAGTACTTC.

This clonotype has just a few counts. The chain couples TRBV10-3 to TRBJ1-1, with a weak D call TRBD1 (6 bases). Germline V CDR1 and CDR2: ENHRY, SYGVKD. This CDR3 comprises 13 residues. V gave up 2 bases and J gave up 6 bases, with 10 bases separating them. The CDR3 DNA follows: TGTGCCATCAGTGAGGGACAGTCCCCTGAAGCTTTCTTT. This translates into CAISEGQSPEAFF.

Points on this clonotype: A single base separates this from a much larger clone, so it may be a read error. The final CDR3 position lacks the conserved phenylalanine or tryptophan, pointing to a likely read error. The V call is TRBV6-4, the J call TRBJ1-2, with D uncertain. Trimming shortened V by 3 bases and J by 5 bases, and 7 bases separated the two germline ends. This CDR3 comprises 12 residues. Germline V gene data show CDR1 as MRHNA and CDR2 as SNTAGT. CDR3: CASSDKKYGYTL. In nucleotides, the CDR3 is TGTGCCAGCAGTGATAAGAAATATGGCTACACCCTC.

The chain couples TRBV11-3 to TRBJ2-2; D remains ambiguous. Trimming shortened V by 1 base and J by 0 bases, and 9 bases separated the two germline ends. Germline CDR1 SGHNT, CDR2 YENEEA. The CDR3 is 16 amino acids. The DNA for the CDR3 is TGTGCCAGCAGCTTAGGTTCCAACACGAACACCGGGGAGCTGTTTTTT. It translates to CASSLGSNTNTGELFF.

This clonotype showed up many times. This chain uses TRBV6-1 with TRBJ2-7, with TRBD2 matching 11 bases. The CDR3 consists of 16 residues. J was trimmed by 2 bases and V by 5 bases; bases with no gene match: 8. CDR1 MNHNS and CDR2 SASEGT come from the germline V gene. The CDR3 loop is CASSLIGTSGTYEQYF. As DNA, the CDR3 is TGTGCCAGCAGTCTAATCGGGACTAGCGGAACCTACGAGCAGTACTTC.

The V and J genes are TRBV10-3 and TRBJ1-5; 8 bases align to TRBD1. V gave up 5 bases and J gave up 1 base; unmatched junction bases: 7. Per germline, CDR1 ENHRY and CDR2 SYGVKD. The CDR3 covers 16 residues. The CDR3 spells CAISPDRGVSNQPQHF. CDR3 DNA sequence: TGTGCCATCAGTCCTGACAGGGGTGTGAGCAATCAGCCCCAGCATTTT.

A remark on this clonotype: A clone one base away is much larger, so this may be a read error. The genes are TRBV6-1 and TRBJ2-7; the match to TRBD2 covers 7 bases. CDR3 size: 13 residues. CDR1 and CDR2 from the germline V gene are MNHNS and SASEGT. CDR3: CASGRTRSCEQYF. DNA for the CDR3: TGTGCCAGCGGCCGGACTAGGTCCTGCGAGCAGTACTTC.

This clonotype was found a few times. This sequence joins TRBV27 and TRBJ1-6; maybe TRBD1 (6 bases). Per germline, CDR1 MNHEY and CDR2 SMNVEV (reference sequence). V was clipped by 2 bases and J by 10 bases, with 12 bases between them. The CDR3 length is 14 residues. CDR3 sequence reads: CASSLTQGSSPLHF. In DNA form, the CDR3 reads TGTGCCAGCAGTTTAACACAGGGTTCCTCACCCCTCCACTTT.

This chain uses TRBV9 with TRBJ1-2; TRBD1 matches at 7 bases. Looked up from germline, CDR1 is SGDLS and CDR2 is YYNGEE. The junction had 6 bases not matched to a gene; V was cut back by 4 bases and J by 0 bases. The CDR3 length is 15 residues. The DNA of the CDR3 is TGTGCCAGCAGCAACTGGGACAGCCCTAACTATGGCTACACCTTC. It encodes CASSNWDSPNYGYTF.

This clonotype was seen many times. This chain joins TRBV27 and TRBJ1-4; D perhaps matches TRBD1 (5 bases). The length of the CDR3 is 15 residues. Trimming left V 6 bases short and J 5 bases short, with 16 bases between. Germline V CDR1 and CDR2: MNHEY, SMNVEV (reference sequence). This CDR3 reads CASSQTQDVNEKLFF. CDR3 in DNA: TGTGCCAGCAGCCAGACACAGGATGTGAATGAAAAACTGTTTTTT.

This clonotype was observed many times. The V and J genes are TRBV6-1 and TRBJ2-7; D is ambiguous. V was shortened by 6 bases and J by 5 bases, with 17 bases between the two germline ends. CDR3 length: 14 amino acids. Germline CDR1 reads MNHNS; CDR2 reads SASEGT. The CDR3 reads CASSSTEVGHEQYF. CDR3 in DNA: TGTGCCAGCAGCTCAACCGAGGTTGGGCACGAGCAGTACTTC.